These 5 T cell receptor beta chains were sequenced from one sample in a study of blood T cell repertoires in COVID-19. Assay: immunoSEQ multiplex PCR; the TCRdb copy retains only in-frame clones and omits some. The repertoire holds 2,500 to 4,000 clones, 93% seen once, with about 1.5% in the top ten. The sequenced sample consisted of peripheral blood. Every receptor here comes from a human donor in a cohort sampled during active COVID-19.

The chain has TRBV3-1 (or the pseudogene TRBV3-2) and TRBJ1-4, with TRBD1 as a possible D gene (5 bases). Germline CDR1 is LGHDT and CDR2 is YNNKEL (reference sequence). The V end lost 1 base, the J end lost 5 bases, and 8 bases lay between the germline ends. The CDR3 extends over 14 amino acids. CDR3 loop: CASSQARQNEKLFF. CDR3 DNA: TGTGCCAGCAGCCAAGCTAGACAGAATGAAAAACTGTTTTTT.

This chain's CDR3 is CASRKSRQRNTEAFF. The DNA for the CDR3 is TGTGCCAGCAGAAAGAGTCGACAGAGAAACACTGAAGCTTTCTTT. The chain recombines TRBV6-5 with TRBJ1-1, with D perhaps matching TRBD1 (5 bases). The CDR3 covers 15 residues. V was clipped by 6 bases and J by 2 bases, with 16 bases between them. Germline-derived CDR1 and CDR2 are MNHEY and SVGAGI.

The chain joins TRBV6-2 or TRBV6-3 to TRBJ1-4; 9 bases map to TRBD1. V trimming: 6 bases; J trimming: 7 bases; junction bases outside the gene matches: 6. Germline loops: CDR1 MNHEY, CDR2 SVGEGT. This CDR3 comprises 14 residues. The CDR3 DNA follows: TGTGCCAGCAGCACGACAGGGGGAGGTGAAAAACTGTTTTTT. This codes for CASSTTGGGEKLFF.

The chain employs TRBV6-6 and TRBJ2-5; 7 positions agree with TRBD1. The trim removed 5 bases at V and 0 bases at J, leaving 6 bases unmatched. This CDR3 has 15 residues. CDR1 and CDR2 (germline): MNHNY, SVGAGI (reference sequence). The CDR3 DNA reads as TGTGCCAGCAGTCCCAGGGGGTCGTACCAAGAGACCCAGTACTTC. Translating it yields CASSPRGSYQETQYF.

This chain uses TRBV12-5 with TRBJ1-1, with 9 positions matching TRBD1. The CDR3 consists of 16 residues. The ends lost 5 bases at V and 0 bases at J; junction bases unmatched: 7. Germline CDR1 reads LGHNT; CDR2 reads FRNRAP. CDR3 protein: CASGGHYRGLNTEAFF. CDR3 nucleotide sequence: TGTGCTAGTGGTGGACATTACAGGGGGCTGAACACTGAAGCTTTCTTT.